This entry features one T cell receptor (beta chain) sequence. Its antigen is unknown. Clones were read by immunoSEQ multiplex PCR, and TCRdb kept only the in-frame ones, dropping some. The sample has about 14,000 clones; about 86% are singletons. There was relapse after autologous stem cell transplantation in every patient, and there was variation in brentuximab vedotin exposure. The data were obtained in a study of PD-1 blockade in classical Hodgkin lymphoma. Whole-study findings and limits: CD4+ TCR diversity climbed significantly by C4D1, unlike CD8+ TCR diversity. Relapsed/refractory patients reportedly had the lowest baseline TCR diversity, below newly diagnosed patients, who were below healthy donors. Complete responders showed a baseline diversity that resembled the diversity of newly diagnosed patients.

The CDR3 totals 13 residues. Trimming removed 0 bases at V and 1 base at J, with 3 bases between. Germline V gene sequence: CDR1 MNHEY, CDR2 SVGAGI. The TCR sequence derives from a human donor with classical Hodgkin lymphoma. The rearrangement joins TRBV6-5 to TRBJ1-1; no firm D call. The sample consisted of peripheral blood mononuclear cells (PBMCs), taken at baseline. The CDR3 is CASSYSANTEAFF. Written as DNA, the CDR3 is TGTGCCAGCAGTTACTCAGCGAACACTGAAGCTTTCTTT.